Below, 30 T cell receptor beta chains from the same sample are listed, as sequenced in a study of monozygotic twins with inflammatory bowel disease. TCRdb re-called the 5' RACE reads; one entry per CDR3 protein, DNA not given. This sample carries 330,000 or so distinct CDR3 sequences, with around 2% going to the ten biggest clones. The sequencing sample was made of blood. The source of these receptors is a human donor with ulcerative colitis or Crohn's disease, or a healthy co-twin of an affected twin (not recorded which).

The chain joins TRBV6-4 to TRBJ2-1; there is no DNA to check the TCRdb D call of TRBD2. The CDR3 loop spans 15 amino acids. Per germline, CDR1 MRHNA and CDR2 SNTAGT. The CDR3 region is CASSDMTSGGNEQFF.

V and J are TRBV7-2 and TRBJ2-5; TCRdb gives TRBD2 as the D gene, but with no DNA this cannot be confirmed. Germline CDR1 is SGHTA and CDR2 is FQGNSA. CDR3 length equals 14 residues. The CDR3 here is CASSRYGPQETQYF.

The V gene is TRBV4-1, the J gene TRBJ2-2; as DNA is missing, the TRBD1 call by TCRdb cannot be tested. This CDR3 has 16 amino acids. CDR1 is MGHRA, CDR2 YSYEKL, per germline. The chain's CDR3 is CASSRWGDRTTGELFF.

The rearrangement links TRBV30 to TRBJ2-2; checking the TCRdb D call of TRBD2 is not possible without DNA. The CDR3 covers 15 residues. Germline assignment: CDR1 GTSNPN and CDR2 SVGIG (reference sequence). CDR3 sequence: CAWSVTGLGTGELFF.

The V gene is TRBV7-2, the J gene TRBJ2-2; TCRdb's D call, TRBD1, is unchecked because there is no DNA. This CDR3 region has 15 residues. The germline V gene encodes CDR1 SGHTA and CDR2 FQGNSA. The CDR3 here is CASSTRQGRTGELFF.

The chain has TRBV5-1 and TRBJ2-1; the D gene TCRdb calls, TRBD1, cannot be checked with no DNA. Germline CDR1 is SGHRS and CDR2 is YFSETQ. This CDR3 has 17 residues. This CDR3 reads CASSRTDSSSSYNEQFF.

This chain connects TRBV15 to TRBJ2-5; TCRdb picks TRBD1, but there is no DNA to check that call. The CDR3 totals 15 residues. Per the germline V gene, CDR1 is LNHNV and CDR2 is YYDKDF (reference sequence). The CDR3 is CATSRLGTSEETQYF.

This rearrangement joins TRBV5-1 to TRBJ1-1; TCRdb designates TRBD1, a call that cannot be tested without DNA. Germline V gene data show CDR1 as SGHRS and CDR2 as YFSETQ. The CDR3 is 14 residues long. This CDR3 is CASSPGAPITEAFF.

This sequence joins TRBV27 and TRBJ2-1; TCRdb lists TRBD2, though no DNA is available to test this call. The CDR3 has 11 amino acids. CDR1 is MNHEY and CDR2 is SMNVEV in the germline V gene (reference sequence). The CDR3 spells CASTSGYEQFF.

The chain links TRBV5-1 to TRBJ2-1; TCRdb calls TRBD1, which cannot be checked without DNA. Germline-derived CDR1 and CDR2 are SGHRS and YFSETQ. The length of the CDR3 is 19 residues. The CDR3 region is CASSLQGQGVLYAPNEQFF.

The chain couples TRBV16 to TRBJ1-4. The CDR3 extends over 15 amino acids. CDR1 KGHSY and CDR2 FQNENV come from the germline V gene. CDR3 residues: CASSQSRSRHEKLFF.

The rearrangement uses TRBV19 and TRBJ2-7; TCRdb's D gene call, TRBD1, goes unchecked for lack of DNA. Germline lookup yields CDR1 LNHDA and CDR2 SQIVND (reference sequence). The CDR3 sequence is 15 residues long. CDR3 region: CASSRTGTGYYEQYF.

The V and J genes are TRBV12-3 or TRBV12-4 and TRBJ2-3; the D call of TRBD1 rests on TCRdb alone, since no DNA is present to check it. This CDR3 is built from 15 residues. CDR3 in amino acids: CASSKGRGGTDTQYF.

The gene calls are TRBV25-1 and TRBJ1-5; the D call from TCRdb, TRBD1, cannot be confirmed without DNA. Germline-derived CDR1 and CDR2 are MGHDK and SYGVNS. This CDR3 is 14 amino acids long. This CDR3 is CASSAGGYFQPQHF.

The V gene is TRBV21-1, the J gene TRBJ2-5. TRBV21-1 is a known pseudogene. There are 17 residues in the CDR3. CDR3 region: CASSSLNNISGLETQYF.

The CDR3 sequence is CASSPNLGREPEASF. V is TRBV12-3 or TRBV12-4 and J is TRBJ1-1. The CDR3 length is 15 residues.

The chain joins TRBV11-1 to TRBJ2-1. CDR3 length: 12 amino acids. Germline V lookup: CDR1 SGHAT, CDR2 FQDESV (reference sequence). This chain's CDR3 is CASSLRKDEQFF.

The chain joins TRBV29-1 to TRBJ2-3. CDR1 is SQVTM, CDR2 ANQGSEA, per germline. CDR3 length: 13 residues. This CDR3 reads CSVSGKGTDTQYF.

V and J are TRBV5-1 and TRBJ2-5; the D call of TRBD2 rests on TCRdb alone, since no DNA is present to check it. The CDR3 is 16 residues long. Germline V gene data show CDR1 as SGHRS and CDR2 as YFSETQ. This chain's CDR3 is CASSLPGTNLQETQYF.

The gene calls are TRBV5-1 and TRBJ2-7; TCRdb lists TRBD2, though no DNA is available to test this call. Germline loops: CDR1 SGHRS, CDR2 YFSETQ. The length of the CDR3 is 14 residues. This chain's CDR3 is CASSTTSGSGEQYF.

CDR3 sequence reads: CASSISDRLNTEAFF. The chain carries TRBV19 and TRBJ1-1; TCRdb gives TRBD1 as the D gene, but with no DNA this cannot be confirmed. The CDR3 sequence is 15 residues long. Germline V gene data show CDR1 as LNHDA and CDR2 as SQIVND (reference sequence).

J is TRBJ2-7 and V is TRBV7-9; TCRdb selects TRBD2, and the lack of DNA leaves this call unchecked. CDR3 length: 16 amino acids. The germline V gene encodes CDR1 SEHNR and CDR2 FQNEAQ (reference sequence). CDR3 residues: CASSLIAGVPLAEQYF.

The V call is TRBV4-1, the J call TRBJ2-4; TCRdb picks TRBD2, but there is no DNA to check that call. Germline lookup yields CDR1 MGHRA and CDR2 YSYEKL. There are 17 residues in the CDR3. CDR3 sequence reads: CASSQGAAGVAKNIQYF.

The chain carries TRBV7-9 and TRBJ2-2; as DNA is missing, the TRBD1 call by TCRdb cannot be tested. Germline loops: CDR1 SEHNR, CDR2 FQNEAQ (reference sequence). This CDR3 comprises 17 residues. CDR3: CASSLGDGTLNTGELFF.

The chain is built from TRBV7-6 and TRBJ2-7; TCRdb calls TRBD1, which cannot be checked without DNA. Per the germline V gene, CDR1 is SGHVS and CDR2 is FNYEAQ. The CDR3 covers 16 residues. The CDR3: CASSPAPSRNSYEQYF.

The rearrangement joins TRBV13 to TRBJ2-7; there is no DNA to check the TCRdb D call of TRBD1. Germline assignment: CDR1 PRHDT and CDR2 FYEKMQ (reference sequence). The CDR3 sequence is 14 residues long. This CDR3 reads CASSRQGFGYEQYF.

The chain couples TRBV6-6 to TRBJ2-3; there is no DNA to check the TCRdb D call of TRBD1. This CDR3 has 13 amino acids. The germline CDR1 and CDR2 sequences are MNHNY and SVGAGI (reference sequence). Here the CDR3 reads CASSPPPTDTQYF.

The chain employs TRBV20-1 and TRBJ2-2; with no DNA, the TCRdb D assignment of TRBD1 cannot be verified. This CDR3 contains 16 residues. The germline gives CDR1 DFQATT, CDR2 SNEGSKA (reference sequence). The CDR3 spells CSARKRGVENTGELFF.

This chain uses TRBV5-1 with TRBJ2-1. The CDR3 is 12 amino acids. Germline CDR1 is SGHRS and CDR2 is YFSETQ. CDR3 loop: CASSLWGYEQFF.

This rearrangement joins TRBV20-1 to TRBJ2-1; no DNA is available, so the TRBD2 call from TCRdb remains unchecked. This CDR3 has 17 residues. The germline gives CDR1 DFQATT, CDR2 SNEGSKA (reference sequence). The CDR3 loop reads CSARVTLAGVVYNEQFF.